This entry concerns a single T cell receptor beta chain. As yet, its antigen is unknown. The method was immunoSEQ multiplex PCR; TCRdb's version includes in-frame clones alone and lacks a portion of them. The sample lists more than 50,000 clones; over 75% were seen once. The record originates from a study of T cells in localized non-small cell lung cancer. Germline assignment: CDR1 SEHNR and CDR2 FQNEAQ (reference sequence). This CDR3 has 15 amino acids. Trimming removed 0 bases at V and 0 bases at J, with 7 bases between. Study results and limitations: Peak T cell clonality was found in uninvolved adjacent lung, exceeding tumor. A single tumor region was sequenced, leaving heterogeneity possible. For the top 100 tumor clones, a median about 60 also appeared in adjacent lung.

This receptor was identified in an older female donor with stage II squamous cell lung carcinoma. Sequences were derived from peripheral blood, sampled before any cancer treatment. The chain links TRBV7-9 to TRBJ2-3; maybe TRBD2 (5 bases). The CDR3: CASSLAGRSTDTQYF. CDR3 nucleotide sequence: TGTGCCAGCAGCTTAGCGGGGAGAAGCACAGATACGCAGTATTTT.